A single sample gave rise to the 13 T cell receptor beta chains below, sequenced in a study of breast tumors, draining lymph nodes, adjacent tissues. One entry per CDR3 protein, called by TCRdb with MiXCR from the multiplex PCR reads. Here the sample spans hundreds of thousands of distinct CDR3 sequences, about 30% being singletons. Breast cancer patients provided tissue from their axillary draining lymph nodes. The sequenced sample was axillary lymph node tissue. These receptors were obtained from a female donor with breast cancer. Some clones in this sample may be carry-over from other donors' samples.

This clonotype was recorded at least ten times. CDR3 sequence: CASRIQGTETGELFF. CDR3 bases: TGTGCCAGCAGGATACAGGGGACGGAGACCGGGGAGCTGTTTTTT. V is TRBV2 and J is TRBJ2-2, with 7 positions matching TRBD1. CDR1 and CDR2 (germline): SNHLY, FYNNEI. The CDR3 totals 15 residues. V shed 6 bases and J 5 bases; nucleotides not matched to a gene: 9.

The rearrangement uses TRBV30 and TRBJ2-1, with 9 bases lining up with TRBD2. CDR3 length equals 15 residues. J was trimmed by 4 bases and V by 0 bases; bases with no gene match: 4. CDR1 and CDR2 from the germline V gene are GTSNPN and SVGIG (reference sequence). The CDR3 DNA is TGTGCCTGGAGTGTTGGAAGCGGGAGGTACAATGAGCAGTTCTTC. This encodes CAWSVGSGRYNEQFF.

This clonotype was counted only a few times. A read error is possible here, since a much larger clone lies one base away. The rearrangement uses TRBV6-1 and TRBJ2-5; 10 nucleotides agree with TRBD2. After removal of 6 bases from V and 5 bases from J, the junction contained 6 bases not matched to a gene. Germline lookup yields CDR1 MNHNS and CDR2 SASEGT. The CDR3 has 14 residues. The CDR3 is CASSHSGRRETQYF. In DNA, the CDR3 is TGTGCCAGCAGCCATAGCGGGAGGCGGGAGACCCAGTACTTC.

Remarks on this clonotype: Because it lacks the conserved phenylalanine or tryptophan at the end, this CDR3 is likely a read error. The chain recombines TRBV9 with TRBJ2-7; TRBD1 matches at 10 bases. The germline CDR1 and CDR2 sequences are SGDLS and YYNGEE. The CDR3 is 13 amino acids. The CDR3 DNA follows: TGTGCCAGCAGCGGACAGGGGGCGTACGGGCAGTACTCC. Translating it yields CASSGQGAYGQYS.

In this sample, this clonotype turned up many times. The chain has TRBV9 and TRBJ2-1, with TRBD2 matching over 11 bases. V dropped 4 bases and J dropped 8; count of bases not matched to a gene: 8. The germline V gene has CDR1 SGDLS and CDR2 YYNGEE. This CDR3 comprises 15 residues. The CDR3, as DNA: TGTGCCAGCAGCATCCGCACTAGCGGGAGCCATGAGCAGTTCTTC. Protein product: CASSIRTSGSHEQFF.

This chain's CDR3 is CASRLTSGSSYEQYF. DNA for the CDR3: TGTGCCAGCAGGCTGACTAGCGGGAGCTCCTACGAGCAGTACTTC. The chain carries TRBV7-9 and TRBJ2-7; TRBD2 aligns across 12 bases. The germline gives CDR1 SEHNR, CDR2 FQNEAQ (reference sequence). Germline trimming cut 6 bases from V and 0 bases from J; bases unmatched to any gene: 3. This CDR3 has 15 residues. Looking up the rest from reference TRBV7-9 and TRBJ2-7 gives the full variable domain: DTGVSQNPRHKITKRGQNVTFRCDPISEHNRLYWYRQTLGQGPEFLTYFQNEAQLEKSRLLSDRFSAERPKGSFSTLEIQRTEQGDSAMYLCASRLTSGSSYEQYFGPGTRLTVT.

This chain uses TRBV20-1 with TRBJ1-2; possibly TRBD1 for D (6 bases). Germline CDR1 DFQATT, CDR2 SNEGSKA (reference sequence). CDR3 length: 14 amino acids. V was clipped by 3 bases and J by 6 bases, with 17 bases between them. CDR3 sequence: CSASATRGDDGYTF. The CDR3 DNA reads TGCAGTGCTAGCGCCACCAGGGGTGATGATGGCTACACCTTC.

This clonotype occurred once. This sequence joins TRBV20-1 and TRBJ1-5, with TRBD1 as a possible D gene (6 bases). Germline V gene sequence: CDR1 DFQATT, CDR2 SNEGSKA (reference sequence). Between the trimmed V and J ends, which lost 6 bases and 7 bases, there was a span of 19 bases. CDR3 length equals 14 residues. CDR3 nucleotides: TGCAGTGCCCACCGGGGGGCGGGGGAGCAGCCCCAGCATTTT. Protein: CSAHRGAGEQPQHF.

This clonotype has at least ten counts. This chain joins TRBV4-3 and TRBJ2-1, with unresolved D. From germline, CDR1 is LGHNA and CDR2 YSLEER. Trimming took 0 bases from V and 9 from J, leaving 12 bases between them. CDR3 size: 14 residues. CDR3 in amino acids: CASSQEFQASEQFF. In nucleotides, the CDR3 is TGCGCCAGCAGCCAAGAATTTCAGGCTAGTGAGCAGTTCTTC.

The sample holds many counts of this clonotype. The gene calls are TRBV12-3 or TRBV12-4 and TRBJ1-6; D not certain. The V end lost 5 bases, the J end lost 11 bases, and 10 bases lay between the germline ends. The CDR3 covers 12 residues. Written as DNA, the CDR3 is TGTGCCAGCAGTACCAGTGGTGCACCCCTCCACTTT. It specifies CASSTSGAPLHF.

This clonotype was picked up many times. V usage is TRBV4-3 and J usage is TRBJ2-5, with 9 bases aligning to TRBD2. This CDR3 is built from 17 residues. In germline, CDR1 is LGHNA, CDR2 YSLEER. The V segment lost 0 bases and the J segment 5 bases; nucleotides outside the gene matches: 10. CDR3 amino acids: CASSQDLAGGPRETQYF. The DNA for the CDR3 is TGCGCCAGCAGCCAAGATCTGGCGGGAGGGCCGAGGGAGACCCAGTACTTC.

This clonotype was seen repeatedly, ten times or more. Written as DNA, the CDR3 is TGCAGTGCCAGGACCCGGCGTACGCAGTATTTT. This gives the protein CSARTRRTQYF. This chain connects TRBV20-1 to TRBJ2-3; D remains unclear. The CDR3 runs to 11 residues. CDR1 DFQATT and CDR2 SNEGSKA come from the germline V gene (reference sequence). The germline V and J ends were trimmed by 6 bases and 8 bases, with 12 bases remaining between them.

The chain combines TRBV29-1 with TRBJ1-6; 7 bases line up with TRBD1. Germline loops: CDR1 SQVTM, CDR2 ANQGSEA. V shed 7 bases and J 7 bases; nucleotides not matched to a gene: 10. This CDR3 is built from 14 residues. The CDR3 here is CSDQTGPKNSPLHF. The DNA for the CDR3 is TGCAGCGATCAGACAGGGCCCAAGAATTCACCCCTCCACTTT.